The TCR beta chain under discussion was sequenced for a study of human T cells and chemical hapten exposure. Study at large: Variability of per-sample TCR yields stemmed mainly from small differences in pooled library volume.

The library gave individual cDNA molecules unique molecular identifiers. Per the original data handling: Samples contained a median of roughly 96,000 TCRs, with a range of 23,224 to 690,600. TCRdb passed the 5' RACE reads through MiXCR, listing each CDR3 protein once. Clone size and V and J calls follow TCRdb, not the original study. The table lists 100,000 to 120,000 distinct CDR3 sequences, 19% of them singletons, with 2.8% in the top ten. Overall study results and limits: TCRs above 1 in 1000 frequency stayed constant with DPC sensitization.

With respect to this clonotype: Its specificity is not known.

Unfractionated whole blood was the source from which total RNA was extracted. The germline V gene encodes CDR1 SGHTA and CDR2 FQGNSA. The CDR3 sequence is 15 residues long. The junction had 12 bases not matched to a gene; V was cut back by 7 bases and J by 7 bases. The sequence was collected from a human donor in good health. The chain joins TRBV7-2 to TRBJ1-2, with 10 bases matching TRBD1. CDR3 amino acids: CASIPKGTGDGGYTF. CDR3 nucleotide sequence: TGTGCCAGCATCCCCAAGGGGACAGGGGACGGTGGCTACACCTTC.